This TCR beta chain was captured by sequencing in a study of blood T cell repertoires in COVID-19. From germline, CDR1 is SGHRS and CDR2 YFSETQ. The ends lost 4 bases at V and 5 bases at J; junction bases unmatched: 9. The CDR3 covers 14 residues. The data were produced by immunoSEQ multiplex PCR, yet TCRdb's version contains in-frame clones alone and is incomplete. Of some 40,000 clones listed, about 89% are singletons. What was sequenced was peripheral blood. The origin of this receptor is a woman aged 25 to 39 in a cohort sampled during active COVID-19. The gene calls are TRBV5-1 and TRBJ2-7, with 7 nucleotides matching TRBD1. Here the CDR3 reads CASSPWTGFDEQYF. For the CDR3, the DNA is TGCGCCAGCAGCCCCTGGACAGGTTTCGACGAGCAGTACTTC.